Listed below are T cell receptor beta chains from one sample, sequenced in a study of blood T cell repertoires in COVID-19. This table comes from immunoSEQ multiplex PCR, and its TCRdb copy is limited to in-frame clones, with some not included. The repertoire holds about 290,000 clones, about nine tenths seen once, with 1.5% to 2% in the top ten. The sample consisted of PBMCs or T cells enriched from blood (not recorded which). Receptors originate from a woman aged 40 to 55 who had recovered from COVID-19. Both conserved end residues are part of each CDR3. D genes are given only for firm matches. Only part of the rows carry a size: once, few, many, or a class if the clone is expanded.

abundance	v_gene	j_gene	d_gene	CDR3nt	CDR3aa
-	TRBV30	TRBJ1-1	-	TGTGCCTGGCGTTCCCTGGACAGCTACGCTGAAGCTTTCTTT	CAWRSLDSYAEAFF
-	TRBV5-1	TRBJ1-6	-	TGCGCCAGCAGCTTGGGACCTAGGACAAATTCACCCCTCCACTTT	CASSLGPRTNSPLHF
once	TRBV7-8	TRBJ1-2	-	TGTGCCAGCAGCCCCGTAAATCCCTTTTCGGGAGGCTACACCTTC	CASSPVNPFSGGYTF
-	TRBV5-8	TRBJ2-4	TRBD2	TGTGCCAGCAGCGGCGGGGGGAACATTCAGTACTTC	CASSGGGNIQYF
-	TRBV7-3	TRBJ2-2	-	TGTGCCAGCAGCGTCCAGGCAGGGCGCACCGGGGAGCTGTTTTTT	CASSVQAGRTGELFF
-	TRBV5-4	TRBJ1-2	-	TGTGCCAGCAGCCAAGGACAGTCGGGGGGCTACACCTTC	CASSQGQSGGYTF
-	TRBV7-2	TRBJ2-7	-	TGTGCCAGCTCCAAGCCCCCGACAGGCACCGAGCAGTACTTC	CASSKPPTGTEQYF
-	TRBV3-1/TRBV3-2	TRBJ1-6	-	TGTGCCAGCAGCCCCTCCCGGTCGGGTGATTCACCCCTCCACTTT	CASSPSRSGDSPLHF
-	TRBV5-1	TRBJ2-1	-	TGCGCCAGCAGCCCCGACAGGCCTGACTACAATGAGCAGTTCTTC	CASSPDRPDYNEQFF
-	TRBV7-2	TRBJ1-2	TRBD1	TGTGCCAGCAGCACCCGGGACAGGCCTGGCGGCTACACCTTC	CASSTRDRPGGYTF
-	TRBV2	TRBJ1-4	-	TGTGCCAGCCAGCGGACGGTCGTTAATGTTGGGCTGTTTTTT	CASQRTVVNVGLFF
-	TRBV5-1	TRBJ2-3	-	TGCGCCAGCAGCCTTCCCACAGATACGCAGTATTTT	CASSLPTDTQYF
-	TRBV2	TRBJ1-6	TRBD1	TGTGCCACCGGGACAGCGAATTCACCCCTCCACTTT	CATGTANSPLHF
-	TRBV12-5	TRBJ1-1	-	TGTGCTAGTGGTTTGCCGTGGACTGAAAACACTGAAGCTTTCTTT	CASGLPWTENTEAFF
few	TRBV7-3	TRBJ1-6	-	TGTGCCAGCAGCTTAAGCGGGGCAGAGAATTCACCCCTCCACTTT	CASSLSGAENSPLHF
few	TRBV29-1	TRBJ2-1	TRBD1	TGCAGCGCCGAGGACCCGGGACAGGGGGCATACAATGAGCAGTTCTTC	CSAEDPGQGAYNEQFF
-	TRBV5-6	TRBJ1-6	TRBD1	TGTGCCAGCAGCTTTAGGACAGGGAAATCACCCCTCCACTTT	CASSFRTGKSPLHF
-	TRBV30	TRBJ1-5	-	TGTGCCTGGAGTTCAGGGCCGGCGGGAGCCCAGCATTTT	CAWSSGPAGAQHF
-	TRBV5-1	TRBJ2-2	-	TGCGCCAGCAGCCCGTGGGGGGATGCGGGAAACACCGGGGAGCTGTTTTTT	CASSPWGDAGNTGELFF
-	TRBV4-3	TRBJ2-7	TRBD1	TGCGCCAGCAGCCATAAGACAGGGGGCGGGTACGAGCAGTACTTC	CASSHKTGGGYEQYF
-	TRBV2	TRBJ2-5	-	TGTGCCAGCAGTGATTATGAGACCCAGTACTTC	CASSDYETQYF
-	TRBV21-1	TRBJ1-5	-	TGTGCCAGCAGCAAAGAGCAGAGGAGCAATCAGCCCCAGCATTTT	CASSKEQRSNQPQHF
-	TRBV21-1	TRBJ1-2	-	TGTGCCTCCCATAATGGGGACTTCTATGGCTACACCTTC	CASHNGDFYGYTF
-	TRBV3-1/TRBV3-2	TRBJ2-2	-	TGTGCCAGCAGCCCGCCCGGCGGAACCGGGGAGCTGTTTTTT	CASSPPGGTGELFF
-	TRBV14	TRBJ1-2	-	TGTGCCAGCAGCCAAGATCCCGGAGGAGTCTATGGCTACACCTTC	CASSQDPGGVYGYTF
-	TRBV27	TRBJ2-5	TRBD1	TGTGCCAGCAGACAGGGGGCACGGGAGACCCAGTACTTC	CASRQGARETQYF
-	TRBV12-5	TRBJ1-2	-	TGTGCTAGTGGTTTGGTCTTGGGCGCAGCCTATGGCTACACCTTC	CASGLVLGAAYGYTF
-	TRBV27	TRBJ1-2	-	TGTGCCAGCAGTTTCCGCACTGGTTTGTTTCTCTATGGCTACACCTTC	CASSFRTGLFLYGYTF
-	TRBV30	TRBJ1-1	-	TGTGCCTGGGGGGGAGGAATGAACACTGAAGCTTTCTTT	CAWGGGMNTEAFF
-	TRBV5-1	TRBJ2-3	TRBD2	TGCGCCAGCAGCTTGGGTGGGACTAGTCCCACAGATACGCAGTATTTT	CASSLGGTSPTDTQYF
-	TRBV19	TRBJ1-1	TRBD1	TGTGCCAGTAGTGAGGGGACAGGGGGGAACACTGAAGCTTTCTTT	CASSEGTGGNTEAFF
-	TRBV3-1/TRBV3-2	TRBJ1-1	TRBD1	TGTGCCAGCGTTGGGGACAGGGCATCTGAAGCTTTCTTT	CASVGDRASEAFF
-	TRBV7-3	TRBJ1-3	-	TGTGCCAGCAGCTTAATTCCGACAGGCCACTCTGGAAACACCATATATTTT	CASSLIPTGHSGNTIYF
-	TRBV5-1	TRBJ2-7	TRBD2	TGCGCCAGCAGCTTGATCTCCGGGCGGGGGTACGAGCAGTACTTC	CASSLISGRGYEQYF
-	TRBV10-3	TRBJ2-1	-	TGTGCCATCAGTGCCGCGGCGGTGGGGGGGCTCGATGAGCAGTTCTTC	CAISAAAVGGLDEQFF
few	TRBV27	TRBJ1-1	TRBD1	TGTGCCAGCAGTCCGGCCGGGACAGCGAACACTGAAGCTTTCTTT	CASSPAGTANTEAFF
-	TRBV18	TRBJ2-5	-	TGTGCCAGCTCTCAGGGTTTGGGGGAGACCCAGTACTTC	CASSQGLGETQYF
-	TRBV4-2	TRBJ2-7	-	TGTGCCAGCAGCCAAGAGATCAGCAGGGGATCCTACGAGCAGTACTTC	CASSQEISRGSYEQYF
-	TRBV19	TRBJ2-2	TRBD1	TGTGCCAGTAGTAACAGGGGGCTCACCGGGGAGCTGTTTTTT	CASSNRGLTGELFF
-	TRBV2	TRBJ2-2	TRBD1	TGTGCCAGCAGTGGACAGGGGGTAGGGGTAAACACCGGGGAGCTGTTTTTT	CASSGQGVGVNTGELFF
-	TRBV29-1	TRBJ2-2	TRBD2	TGCAGCGTTGAAGGGTCGGTAGCGGGGGGTGCCGGGGAGCTGTTTTTT	CSVEGSVAGGAGELFF
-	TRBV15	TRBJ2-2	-	TGTGCCACCAGCAGAGATCTCGTCGGTGCGACCGGGGAGCTGTTTTTT	CATSRDLVGATGELFF
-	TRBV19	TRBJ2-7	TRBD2	TGTGCCAGTTATCATCGGGAGGCCCCTCTCTACGAGCAGTACTTC	CASYHREAPLYEQYF
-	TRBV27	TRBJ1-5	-	TGTGCCAGCAGTTTACAAGGGGAGGATCAGCCCCAGCATTTT	CASSLQGEDQPQHF
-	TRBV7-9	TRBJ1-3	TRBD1	TGTGCCAGCAGACGGACAGGGGGAGGAGGAAACACCATATATTTT	CASRRTGGGGNTIYF
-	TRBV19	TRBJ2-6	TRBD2	TGTGCCAGTAAGGGGGGACTAGCGGGAGGGAGTTCTGGGGCCAACGTCCTGACTTTC	CASKGGLAGGSSGANVLTF
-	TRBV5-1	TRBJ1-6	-	TGCGCCAGCAGCTTGGAGTCAGGGGCATCAACCCTCCACTTT	CASSLESGASTLHF
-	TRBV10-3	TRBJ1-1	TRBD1	TGTGCCTCAAGACAGGGATTGAACACTGAAGCTTTCTTT	CASRQGLNTEAFF
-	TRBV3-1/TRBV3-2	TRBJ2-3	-	TGTGCCAGCAGCCAAGATTCCCAGGGGGTGTCCGGGGGTACGCAGTATTTT	CASSQDSQGVSGGTQYF
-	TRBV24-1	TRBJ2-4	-	TGTGCCACCAGAATGGACATAGGCATTCAGTACTTC	CATRMDIGIQYF
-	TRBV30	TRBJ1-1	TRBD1	TGTGCCTGGAGTGTCCACCCACGGACAGGGGATGCACTTGAAGCTTTCTTT	CAWSVHPRTGDALEAFF
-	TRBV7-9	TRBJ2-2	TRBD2	TGTGCCAGCAGCCCCATTCTGCGGGGGGGAGATGACGCCGGGGAGCTGTTTTTT	CASSPILRGGDDAGELFF
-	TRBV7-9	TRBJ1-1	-	TGTGCCAGCAGGCCCGCGGGGATTAACGCTGAAGCTTTCTTT	CASRPAGINAEAFF
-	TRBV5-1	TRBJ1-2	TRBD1	TGCGCCAGCAGCTCTTCCTTGGGACAGGGGGCTACTGGCTACACCTTC	CASSSSLGQGATGYTF
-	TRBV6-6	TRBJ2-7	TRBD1	TGTGCCAGCAGTTTCGCGGGACAGGGTAGCGAGCAGTACTTC	CASSFAGQGSEQYF